This T cell receptor beta chain was sequenced during a study of identical twins. Points from the study as a whole: Carriage of fewer insertions was seen in abundant cord blood beta clonotypes, whereas memory repertoires showed none. There was an excess of low generation probability in the out-of-frame alpha sequences that twins shared. Beta out-of-frame twin sharing showed a weaker excess.

Germline V gene sequence: CDR1 MDHEN, CDR2 SYDVKM. The ends lost 6 bases at V and 8 bases at J; junction bases unmatched: 11. CDR3 length: 16 residues. This clonotype was seen a few times. Its antigen remains unidentified. Each cDNA held unique molecular identifiers, and template switching gave it a universal primer site. TCRdb re-called the 5' RACE reads through MiXCR, storing one row per CDR3 protein. The repertoire holds 700,000 to 950,000 distinct CDR3 sequences, with 9% to 15% as singletons. These data were also filed under a second study, of yellow fever vaccine responses in identical twins.

The clonotype was recovered from a young woman in good health. The rearrangement links TRBV28 to TRBJ2-1, with 12 bases fitting TRBD2. Material for sequencing was PBMCs. In DNA form, the CDR3 reads TGTGCCAGCAGACCCATCCTAGCGGGGGGGCCGGATGAGCAGTTCTTC. It translates to CASRPILAGGPDEQFF.